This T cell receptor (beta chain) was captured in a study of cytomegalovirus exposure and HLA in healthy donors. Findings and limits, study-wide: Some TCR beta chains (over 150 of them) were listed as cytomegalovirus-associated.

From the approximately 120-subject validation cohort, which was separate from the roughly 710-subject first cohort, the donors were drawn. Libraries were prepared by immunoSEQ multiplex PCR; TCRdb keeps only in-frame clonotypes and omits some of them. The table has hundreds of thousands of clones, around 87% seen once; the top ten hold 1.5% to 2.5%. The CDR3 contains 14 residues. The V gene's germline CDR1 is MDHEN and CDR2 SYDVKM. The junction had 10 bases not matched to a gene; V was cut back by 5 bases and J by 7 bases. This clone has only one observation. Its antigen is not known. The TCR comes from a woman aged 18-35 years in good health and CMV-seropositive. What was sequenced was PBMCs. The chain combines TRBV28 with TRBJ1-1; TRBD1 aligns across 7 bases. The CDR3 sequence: CASSTSPRDSEAFF. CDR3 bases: TGTGCCAGCAGTACTTCCCCCCGGGACAGTGAAGCTTTCTTT. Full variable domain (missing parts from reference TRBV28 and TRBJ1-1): DVKVTQSSRYLVKRTGEKVFLECVQDMDHENMFWYRQDPGLGLRLIYFSYDVKMKEKGDIPEGYSVSREKKERFSLILESASTNQTSMYLCASSTSPRDSEAFFGQGTRLTVV.